This record concerns one T cell receptor (beta chain) sequence. CD8+ and CD4+ T cells circulating in blood were sequenced for TCR beta. Included as multiple sclerosis controls were treatment-naive patients who had stable or active relapsing-remitting disease. RNA totalling about 0.45 to 1 ug underwent reverse transcription with random hexamers. Each CDR3 protein gets one entry after TCRdb re-called the immunoSEQ multiplex PCR reads with MiXCR. The sample yields approximately 230,000 distinct CDR3 sequences, roughly 93% seen once. The data originate from a study of CD8 T cells in Susac syndrome. The CDR3 is 15 residues long. Germline trimming cut 0 bases from V and 4 bases from J; bases unmatched to any gene: 3. The germline CDR1 and CDR2 sequences are SGHNT and YYREEE (reference sequence).

Source material: CD4+ T cells from PBMCs. The sequence was obtained from a human donor with multiple sclerosis. The chain uses TRBV5-4 and TRBJ2-1; 8 nucleotides line up with TRBD2. CDR3 amino acids: CASSLVTSGYNEQFF. The CDR3 DNA is TGTGCCAGCAGCTTGGTAACTAGCGGATACAATGAGCAGTTCTTC.